This T cell receptor beta chain derives from a study of shared clonotypes between healthy human individuals. Only in-frame clones appear in the TCRdb table, and some are missing; sequencing was by immunoSEQ multiplex PCR. The sample holds a few million clones, 93% seen once. CD45RO-negative cells were positively selected for CCR7, leaving out terminally differentiated effector memory CD45RA+ cells. Trimming shortened V by 0 bases and J by 4 bases, and 10 bases separated the two germline ends. The CDR3 spans 15 residues. The germline V gene encodes CDR1 WSHSY and CDR2 SAAADI. V usage is TRBV10-2 and J usage is TRBJ1-3; D unclear. The sequence was obtained from a man in his late teens or twenties in good health. Some clones in this sample may be carry-over from other donors' samples. The sample comprised naive CD8+ T cells from PBMCs. The CDR3 protein is CASSESGGEGNTIYF. For the CDR3, the DNA is TGCGCCAGCAGTGAGTCAGGCGGAGAGGGAAACACCATATATTTT.